This T cell receptor beta chain appears in the sequencing data of a study of vaccination and CD4 T cells after COVID-19. The overall study: Stimulation used overlapping spike peptides from SARS-CoV-2, HCoV-NL63, HCoV-OC43 and HCoV-229E.

Treatment in this sample: 10-day PBMC culture with coronavirus spike peptide pools or control peptides (ViraFEST assay). Pre-COVID-19 pandemic sampling (2011-2018) yielded the unexposed donor's CD4+ T cells. About 1.8 million PBMCs per well were cultured with roughly 10 IU/ml IL-2 and roughly 10 ug/ml peptide pools. Half the medium was exchanged for fresh IL-2 medium on days 3 and 7. Where cell yield allowed, unexposed-donor CD4+ T cells were probed with SARS-CoV-2 S/N and four cold-coronavirus spikes. CDR3 size: 13 residues. V dropped 1 base and J dropped 6 bases, with 7 bases sitting between them. Germline V gives CDR1 LNHDA, CDR2 SQIVND (reference sequence). Concerning this clonotype: Its target is unknown.

An Oncomine TCR Beta short-read assay was used to sequence the DNA from cultured CD4+ T cells. Genomic DNA was taken out of cultured CD4+ T cells by extraction. A single record per CDR3 protein comes from TCRdb applying MiXCR to the PCR reads. The data show over 9,500 distinct CDR3 sequences, 40% seen once. The sequence derives from a human donor in good health. The genes are TRBV19 and TRBJ2-1; weak D call: TRBD1 (6 bases). The sequencing input was CD4+ T cells from blood, cultured in vitro. The CDR3 DNA sequence: TGTGCCAGTAGTATAGTCAGGGGCAATGAGCAGTTCTTC. Its protein is CASSIVRGNEQFF.